This T cell receptor (beta chain) was identified in a study of blood T cell repertoires in COVID-19 (dated by TCRdb to 2019 to 2021). In the study overall: The collaborator samples originated in the United States, Italy and Spain and spanned the acute and convalescent phases of COVID-19. Where available, HLA class I and class II types were taken from metadata supplied by the sample provider and were not determined by assay-based typing. The repertoires were made available in a free public database intended to serve as a resource for research on the immune response to SARS-CoV-2. The prospective study material was composed of cDNA or gDNA derived from T cells, B-cell-depleted T cells, or PBMCs. Samples were obtained from the ongoing ImmuneRACE study (first 160 participants) and from over a thousand subjects provided by 6 global collaborators. The dataset comprised deeply sampled blood TCRbeta repertoires from subjects exposed to, actively infected with, or recovered from COVID-19. The sample metadata nearly always contained a de-identified subject ID, COVID-19 status, age in years and sex.

TCRbeta CDR3 regions were amplified from genomic DNA by means of the immunoSEQ Assay, a bias-controlled multiplex PCR. Concerning the study's data processing: The number of nucleated cells in each sample was estimated by amplification of reference gene primers within the assay. To quantify the absolute abundance of each unique TCRbeta CDR3 rearrangement, sequence reads were collapsed and filtered. For each sample, productive Simpson clonality was calculated as the square root of Simpson's diversity index over productive rearrangements. TCRdb provides this immuneACCESS table in a form limited to in-frame rearrangements. Some clones are lacking; in checked studies, under half of them reflect an unresolved V gene, and why the rest are absent is not known. For V, J and clone size, that table is used; D and trimming come from the DNA. The sample yields 250,000 to 400,000 clones; under 90% were counted once. The ten biggest clones cover less than 3.5% of the sample.

Broader findings and caveats from the paper: The quantity of clinical and demographic metadata differed by source and by participant and was supplied without curation.

One collaborating source in Seattle enrolled patients while the patients were actively infected and followed the patients over time throughout the course of disease. Whole blood was collected in K2EDTA tubes by collaborating institutions according to the institutions' own protocols. For TCRbeta analysis, collaborators shipped samples in one of three forms: frozen whole blood, isolated PBMCs, or DNA extracted from either of those sample types. The cysteine opens and the phenylalanine closes a CDR3 of 17 amino acids. The only DNA kept is the CDR3, 51 bases in frame from the first base. V ends up 0 bases short and J 7 bases short, with an unmatched junction base count of 9. CDR1 SGHDT and CDR2 YYEEEE are derived from the germline V gene. Turning to this clone: Which antigen it targets is not known. No base quality values were provided; no much bigger clone lies one nucleotide off.

Sequenced: peripheral blood. The chain was built from TRBV5-6 and TRBJ2-1; 11 bases in the junction line up with TRBD2. This sequence originates from a woman aged 25-40 years with COVID-19, enrolled during active disease. The sequence in DNA is TGTGCCAGCAGCTTGGCCCGACTAGCGGGATCGTTTAATGAGCAGTTCTTC. This gives the protein CASSLARLAGSFNEQFF.